These 31 T cell receptor beta chains came from one sample sequenced in a study of shared clonotypes between healthy human individuals. Using immunoSEQ multiplex PCR, the repertoire was profiled, and TCRdb retains in-frame clones only, with some absent. The data contain approximately 620,000 clones, approximately 97% of them seen just once; the ten biggest clones take up about 0.06%. Material for sequencing was naive CD4+ T cells sorted from blood. Subset of the sample: CD45RA+ positively selected. Receptors were obtained from a woman aged 30 to 39 in good health.

This clone has just one count. The V gene is TRBV6-5, the J gene TRBJ2-1; D not resolved. This CDR3 spans 11 amino acids. The ends were cut back, 4 bases at V and 8 bases at J, with 6 bases in the middle. The germline CDR1 and CDR2 sequences are MNHEY and SVGAGI. The CDR3 coding sequence is TGTGCCAGCAGTTCTTACGATGAGCAGTTCTTC. This encodes CASSSYDEQFF.

The CDR3: CASSQEPGRGANYGYTF. For the CDR3, the DNA is TGTGCCAGCAGCCAAGAACCTGGGAGGGGCGCTAACTATGGCTACACCTTC. V and J are TRBV4-2 and TRBJ1-2, with a weak D call TRBD1 (5 bases). Germline loops: CDR1 LGHNA, CDR2 YNFKEQ. This CDR3 region has 17 residues. V was cut by 0 bases and J by 0 bases, with 14 bases left in between.

This chain uses TRBV6-6 with TRBJ2-1; D unresolved. The CDR3 runs 15 residues. Germline V gene lookup returns CDR1 MNHNY and CDR2 SVGAGI (reference sequence). The ends were cut back, 0 bases at V and 9 bases at J, with 15 bases in the middle. CDR3 residues: CASSYSVLHGFEQFF. The CDR3 nucleotides read TGTGCCAGCAGTTACTCGGTGTTGCACGGGTTTGAGCAGTTCTTC.

V is TRBV15 and J is TRBJ2-3, with unresolved D. V lost 6 bases to trimming and J lost 8 bases, with 21 bases between them. The CDR3 totals 15 residues. CDR1 and CDR2 (germline): LNHNV, YYDKDF (reference sequence). CDR3 coding DNA: TGTGCCACCAGTTTCCAGGAAATAAGAGTCAGTACGCAGTATTTT. Translation: CATSFQEIRVSTQYF.

This chain uses TRBV15 with TRBJ2-1; D is possibly TRBD2 (6 bases). With 0 bases removed from V and 9 bases from J, the gap between germline ends came to 18 bases. The germline CDR1 and CDR2 sequences are LNHNV and YYDKDF (reference sequence). The CDR3 consists of 16 residues. CDR3 protein: CATSRDSAGRDREQFF. The CDR3, as DNA: TGTGCCACCAGCAGAGATTCGGCGGGGCGTGATCGTGAGCAGTTCTTC.

The gene calls are TRBV9 and TRBJ2-2, with D possibly matching TRBD1 (6 bases). The CDR3 has 15 residues. Germline CDR1 SGDLS, CDR2 YYNGEE. V was cut by 2 bases and J by 5 bases, with 13 bases left in between. The CDR3 loop is CASSVGQRRTGELFF. CDR3 nucleotides: TGTGCCAGCAGCGTTGGACAGCGGAGGACCGGGGAGCTGTTTTTT.

The gene calls are TRBV28 and TRBJ1-5; 12 nucleotides align to TRBD1. This CDR3 has 16 amino acids. Trimming took 2 bases from V and 9 from J; bases not matched to a gene: 8. Germline V gene sequence: CDR1 MDHEN, CDR2 SYDVKM. The CDR3: CASSLGPGTGGRPQHF. In DNA, the CDR3 is TGTGCCAGCAGTTTAGGCCCCGGGACAGGGGGCCGGCCCCAGCATTTT. The whole variable domain, remainder taken from reference TRBV28 and TRBJ1-5, is DVKVTQSSRYLVKRTGEKVFLECVQDMDHENMFWYRQDPGLGLRLIYFSYDVKMKEKGDIPEGYSVSREKKERFSLILESASTNQTSMYLCASSLGPGTGGRPQHFGDGTRLSIL.

The chain employs TRBV5-1 and TRBJ2-2; tentatively, D is TRBD1 or TRBD2 (7 bases each). Germline CDR1 is SGHRS and CDR2 is YFSETQ. Trimming stripped 6 bases from V and 5 bases from J, with 20 bases between. This CDR3 spans 16 amino acids. CDR3 DNA sequence: TGCGCCAGCACCCCTCCAGGCCAGGGGGGGACCGGGGAGCTGTTTTTT. Residues: CASTPPGQGGTGELFF.

Of note for this clone: This CDR3 is also generated by other DNA sequences in the sample. This chain connects TRBV28 to TRBJ1-5; TRBD1 matches at 7 bases. This CDR3 spans 14 amino acids. The V gene end was trimmed by 2 bases and the J gene end by 5 bases; junction bases not matched to a gene: 3. Germline lookup yields CDR1 MDHEN and CDR2 SYDVKM. CDR3 sequence: CASSLTGDYQPQHF. The CDR3, as DNA: TGTGCCAGCAGTTTAACAGGGGACTATCAGCCCCAGCATTTT.

The chain joins TRBV6-1 to TRBJ2-1, with D unclear. V dropped 3 bases and J dropped 8 bases, with 17 bases sitting between them. CDR1 is MNHNS, CDR2 SASEGT, per germline. The CDR3 spans 15 residues. The CDR3 sequence is CASSDTVIGQYEQFF. As DNA, the CDR3 is TGTGCCAGCAGTGATACAGTCATAGGGCAATATGAGCAGTTCTTC.

The chain combines TRBV6-6 with TRBJ1-2, with 8 bases that match TRBD1. V shed 10 bases and J 9 bases; nucleotides not matched to a gene: 4. The germline gives CDR1 MNHNY, CDR2 SVGAGI (reference sequence). The CDR3 loop spans 10 amino acids. The CDR3 DNA is TGTGCCACAGGGGGCGGGAGCTACACCTTC. It codes for CATGGGSYTF.

The chain uses TRBV2 and TRBJ2-7; no clear D gene. Trimming stripped 4 bases from V and 3 bases from J, with 7 bases between. The CDR3 loop spans 12 amino acids. CDR1 SNHLY and CDR2 FYNNEI come from the germline V gene. The CDR3 here is CASSGQDYEQYF. CDR3 nucleotide sequence: TGTGCCAGCAGTGGGCAGGACTACGAGCAGTACTTC.

Only a few counts were recorded for this clone. The J gene is TRBJ1-2, the V gene TRBV28; 7 bases align to TRBD1. Germline lookup yields CDR1 MDHEN and CDR2 SYDVKM. Germline trimming cut 9 bases from V and 4 bases from J; bases unmatched to any gene: 8. CDR3 size: 13 residues. This chain's CDR3 is CASGDRIFYGYTF. The CDR3 bases are TGTGCCAGTGGGGACAGAATCTTCTATGGCTACACCTTC.

In its sample, this clone was seen once. V and J are TRBV6-1 and TRBJ1-4, with D uncertain. In germline, CDR1 is MNHNS, CDR2 SASEGT. With 1 base removed from V and 6 bases from J, the gap between germline ends came to 12 bases. This CDR3 is built from 15 residues. CDR3 nucleotides: TGTGCCAGCAGTGAAGACAAGGGTTGGGATGAAAAACTGTTTTTT. It is translated as CASSEDKGWDEKLFF.

The V call is TRBV18, the J call TRBJ2-7; 13 bases map to TRBD2. The CDR3 consists of 17 residues. Unmatched junction bases numbered 6, after V lost 4 bases and J lost 0 bases. The germline CDR1 and CDR2 sequences are KGHSH and LQKENI. CDR3 protein: CASSQLLAGGTSYEQYF. The CDR3 DNA sequence: TGTGCCAGCTCACAACTACTAGCGGGAGGGACCTCCTACGAGCAGTACTTC.

V gene TRBV7-9 combines with J gene TRBJ1-2; weak D call: TRBD1 (6 bases). The CDR3 is 13 amino acids. In germline, CDR1 is SEHNR, CDR2 FQNEAQ (reference sequence). The germline V and J ends were trimmed by 3 bases and 8 bases, with 13 bases remaining between them. For the CDR3, the DNA is TGTGCCAGCAGCTTCGGGGGGCGGGTAGGCTACACCTTC. It specifies CASSFGGRVGYTF. Complete variable domain (other parts from reference TRBV7-9 and TRBJ1-2): DTGVSQNPRHKITKRGQNVTFRCDPISEHNRLYWYRQTLGQGPEFLTYFQNEAQLEKSRLLSDRFSAERPKGSFSTLEIQRTEQGDSAMYLCASSFGGRVGYTFGSGTRLTVV.

This clone occurred once. Distinct nucleotide sequences in the sample also encode this CDR3. The chain couples TRBV5-1 to TRBJ1-4; no clear D gene. The CDR3 runs to 13 residues. Trimming pared 2 bases from V and 5 bases from J, leaving 7 bases between. The V gene's germline CDR1 is SGHRS and CDR2 YFSETQ. The CDR3 loop reads CASSLEGNEKLFF. Here the CDR3 DNA reads TGCGCCAGCAGCTTAGAAGGGAATGAAAAACTGTTTTTT.

This chain joins TRBV19 and TRBJ1-5; the match to TRBD1 covers 8 bases. The CDR3 runs to 15 residues. V lost 4 bases, J lost 2 bases, and 4 bases stayed unmatched. The germline gives CDR1 LNHDA, CDR2 SQIVND (reference sequence). CDR3 sequence (DNA): TGTGCCAGTAGTAGCCTGGGACAGGGCAATCAGCCCCAGCATTTT. Translated: CASSSLGQGNQPQHF.

The chain employs TRBV6-5 and TRBJ1-2; maybe TRBD1 (5 bases). The CDR3 has 13 amino acids. Germline CDR1 is MNHEY and CDR2 is SVGAGI. V was trimmed by 7 bases and J by 7 bases, leaving 16 bases between them. CDR3 coding DNA: TGTGCCAGCAAACAGGAGCGGGTGCTTGGCTACACCTTC. Translating gives CASKQERVLGYTF.

This rearrangement joins TRBV7-2 to TRBJ2-7; 13 nucleotides align to TRBD2. This CDR3 is built from 15 residues. Germline assignment: CDR1 SGHTA and CDR2 FQGNSA. Losses at the gene ends were 5 bases for V and 4 bases for J; bases not matched to a gene: 5. The DNA for the CDR3 is TGTGCCAGCAGCACCGGACTAGCGGGGGTATACGAGCAGTACTTC. As protein: CASSTGLAGVYEQYF.

The chain combines TRBV2 with TRBJ2-2; D remains unclear. The CDR3 covers 14 residues. With 0 bases removed from V and 7 bases from J, the gap between germline ends came to 9 bases. Germline-derived CDR1 and CDR2 are SNHLY and FYNNEI. The CDR3 DNA reads TGTGCCAGCAGTGAAGCCGGGTTCATCGGGGAGCTGTTTTTT. It translates to CASSEAGFIGELFF.

V is TRBV11-3 and J is TRBJ2-2; the match to TRBD2 covers 8 bases. This CDR3 is built from 15 residues. Germline CDR1 SGHNT, CDR2 YENEEA. The V segment lost 6 bases and the J segment 5 bases; nucleotides outside the gene matches: 8. The CDR3 sequence: CASSPGTRETGELFF. CDR3 in DNA: TGTGCCAGCAGTCCCGGGACTAGGGAAACCGGGGAGCTGTTTTTT. The full variable domain, its missing parts supplied by reference TRBV11-3 and TRBJ2-2, is EAGVVQSPRYKIIEKKQPVAFWCNPISGHNTLYWYLQNLGQGPELLIRYENEEAVDDSQLPKDRFSAERLKGVDSTLKIQPAELGDSAVYLCASSPGTRETGELFFGEGSRLTVL.

The V call is TRBV6-5, the J call TRBJ1-2, with a possible D match to TRBD1 (6 bases). The CDR3 loop spans 15 amino acids. The germline V gene encodes CDR1 MNHEY and CDR2 SVGAGI. The V gene lost 5 bases and the J gene lost 1 base, with 14 bases spanning the gap. CDR3 protein: CASSLTGNYNYGYTF. The CDR3 nucleotides are TGTGCCAGCAGTCTGACAGGAAACTATAACTATGGCTACACCTTC.

The chain links TRBV2 to TRBJ2-3, with D possibly being TRBD2 (6 bases). The CDR3 is 15 residues long. Trimming took 3 bases from V and 4 from J, leaving 14 bases between them. Germline CDR1 is SNHLY and CDR2 is FYNNEI. CDR3 sequence (DNA): TGTGCCAGCAGTGATATAGCGGCGGACGCAGATACGCAGTATTTT. It specifies CASSDIAADADTQYF.

This clone came up once. The chain links TRBV18 to TRBJ2-7; 9 positions agree with TRBD2. This CDR3 is built from 16 residues. Losses at the gene ends were 6 bases for V and 2 bases for J; bases not matched to a gene: 11. CDR1 KGHSH and CDR2 LQKENI come from the germline V gene. This chain's CDR3 is CASSRIEAGGAYEQYF. The CDR3 DNA reads TGTGCCAGCTCGCGCATAGAAGCGGGAGGTGCCTACGAGCAGTACTTC.

This chain joins TRBV5-6 and TRBJ2-3; TRBD2 aligns across 8 bases. J lost 0 bases, V lost 3 bases, and 3 bases had no gene match. CDR1 is SGHDT, CDR2 YYEEEE, per germline. CDR3 length equals 15 residues. CDR3 bases: TGTGCCAGCAGCTCCGCTAGCGGGAGCACAGATACGCAGTATTTT. The encoded protein is CASSSASGSTDTQYF.

The chain is built from TRBV28 and TRBJ1-2; 9 nucleotides align to TRBD1. The germline gives CDR1 MDHEN, CDR2 SYDVKM. V lost 5 bases and J lost 5; bases outside the gene matches: 15. The CDR3 totals 17 residues. CDR3 nucleotide sequence: TGTGCCAGCAGTCTCCCCCGACCGGGACAGGGACCTTATGGCTACACCTTC. Its protein product is CASSLPRPGQGPYGYTF.

The sample holds one count of this clone. This chain uses TRBV5-1 with TRBJ2-1; 8 nucleotides agree with TRBD2. Germline V lookup: CDR1 SGHRS, CDR2 YFSETQ. The V gene end was trimmed by 5 bases and the J gene end by 4 bases; junction bases not matched to a gene: 20. The CDR3 sequence is 19 residues long. The DNA of the CDR3 is TGCGCCAGCAGAAGCGGGGGCGGGAGCCTTGACTCCCTTTACAATGAGCAGTTCTTC. The encoded protein is CASRSGGGSLDSLYNEQFF.

V and J are TRBV4-1 and TRBJ1-4, with 12 bases fitting TRBD1. The ends lost 4 bases at V and 2 bases at J; junction bases unmatched: 8. The CDR3 covers 18 residues. Germline lookup yields CDR1 MGHRA and CDR2 YSYEKL. The CDR3: CASSPRGTGGLTNEKLFF. The CDR3 region has the DNA TGCGCCAGCAGCCCCAGGGGGACAGGGGGCCTCACTAATGAAAAACTGTTTTTT.

Written as DNA, the CDR3 is TGTGCCAGCACCGGGACATCTGGAAACACCATATATTTT. Its translation is CASTGTSGNTIYF. The rearrangement links TRBV2 to TRBJ1-3, with D possibly being TRBD1 (6 bases). There are 13 residues in the CDR3. The V end lost 7 bases, the J end lost 1 base, and 8 bases lay between the germline ends. Germline V gives CDR1 SNHLY, CDR2 FYNNEI.

This chain links TRBV19 with TRBJ2-3; 8 bases align to TRBD2. The CDR3 contains 14 residues. The germline CDR1 and CDR2 sequences are LNHDA and SQIVND (reference sequence). Trimming at V came to 11 bases and at J to 1 base, leaving 8 bases not matched to a gene. The CDR3 DNA sequence: TGTGCCGCAGGGTCTAGCGGGCGCACAGATACGCAGTATTTT. Translated, it gives CAAGSSGRTDTQYF.